The 28 T cell receptor beta chains listed next were all sequenced from one sample in a study of T cells in women clearing cervical HPV infection. Some clones are missing from TCRdb's copy, which holds only in-frame ones; the method was immunoSEQ multiplex PCR. This sample's table has roughly 20,000 clones. The sample taken for sequencing was blood buffy coat. These receptors came from a woman aged 18 to 75 with a cervical HPV16 infection that either progressed to CIN3+ or cleared (not recorded which).

Worth noting for this clone: The read terminates 3 residues before the CDR3 end, so the remaining end is supplied by the germline J gene. The J gene is TRBJ2-3, the V gene TRBV2, with TRBD1 matching 7 bases. The CDR3 loop spans 14 amino acids. CDR1 and CDR2 from the germline V gene are SNHLY and FYNNEI. J lost 2 bases, V lost 7 bases, and 6 bases had no gene match. The DNA read from the CDR3 is TGTGCCAGCAACTCAGGGGGTTTCACAGATACG. Its translation is CASNSGGFTDT. The whole CDR3 reads CASNSGGFTDTQYF. The entire variable domain, with the rest obtained from reference TRBV2 and TRBJ2-3, is as follows: EPEVTQTPSHQVTQMGQEVILRCVPISNHLYFYWYRQILGQKVEFLVSFYNNEISEKSEIFDDQFSVERPDGSNFTLKIRSTKLEDSAMYFCASNSGGFTDTQYFGPGTRLTVL.

A remark on this clone: Read data end 3 residues before the CDR3 end; the end is taken from the germline J gene. V and J are TRBV13 and TRBJ2-5, with 15 nucleotides matching TRBD2. After removal of 6 bases from V and 5 bases from J, the junction contained 4 bases not matched to a gene. This CDR3 has 15 amino acids. Germline CDR1 and CDR2: PRHDT and FYEKMQ (reference sequence). This chain's CDR3 is CASRWTSGGEETQYF. CDR3 DNA (partial): TGTGCCAGCAGATGGACTAGCGGGGGGGAGGAGACC.

With respect to this clone: The CDR3 goes on 3 residues after the read ends, and that part is filled in from the germline J gene. V and J are TRBV18 and TRBJ2-2; TRBD1 matches at 8 bases. Trimming at V came to 6 bases and at J to 8 bases, leaving 8 bases not matched to a gene. The V gene's germline CDR1 is KGHSH and CDR2 LQKENI. The CDR3 length is 14 residues. CDR3 DNA, as far as it was read: TGTGCCAGCTCGCGAGACAGGGGTGAAGGGGAG. It is translated as CASSRDRGEGE. The CDR3 in its entirety is CASSRDRGEGELFF.

Worth noting for this clone: Read coverage stops 3 residues before the CDR3 terminus; the germline J gene supplies the remainder. The genes are TRBV12-3 or TRBV12-4 and TRBJ2-3; possible D gene TRBD2, 5 bases. V lost 1 base, J lost 3 bases, and 8 bases lay in between. The CDR3 has 14 residues. CDR3 sequence reads: CASSLGGFTDTQYF. The CDR3 bases that were read are TGTGCCAGCAGTTTAGGAGGGTTTACAGATACG.

In regard to this clone: The read gets to within 3 residues of the CDR3 end, and the germline J gene fills in the rest. The V call is TRBV20-1, the J call TRBJ2-3; 11 positions agree with TRBD2. Germline CDR1 reads DFQATT; CDR2 reads SNEGSKA (reference sequence). This CDR3 has 16 amino acids. V lost 6 bases to trimming and J lost 5 bases; unmatched junction nucleotides: 13. CDR3 bases read: TGCAGTGCCAAAACCGGGACTAGCGGAACCTTAGATACG. It yields the protein CSAKTGTSGTLDT. In full, the CDR3 reads CSAKTGTSGTLDTQYF.

Regarding this clone: The junction does not match germline at one end; this may be a read error. Read coverage stops 3 residues before the CDR3 terminus; the germline J gene supplies the remainder. The J gene is TRBJ1-6, the V gene TRBV14; D unresolved. The germline V gene encodes CDR1 SGHDN and CDR2 FVKESK. The CDR3 has 16 amino acids. CDR3 sequence reads: CASRARLSAGNSTLHF. CDR3 bases read: TGTGCCAGCAGGGCTCGACTATCCGCTGGCAATTCAACC.

A remark on this clone: One end of the junction does not line up with germline, which may come from a read error. The read is 3 residues too short to cover the CDR3 end, so that end is filled in from the germline J gene. This sequence joins TRBV7-7 and TRBJ2-3; 7 bases align to TRBD1. The CDR3 is 15 amino acids. The V gene's germline CDR1 is SSHAT and CDR2 FNYEAQ (reference sequence). The CDR3 reads CASSLGSRGRETQYF. CDR3 DNA (partial): TGTGCTAGCAGCTTAGGGAGCAGGGGGAGAGAGACG.

On this clone: The sequence runs out 3 residues before the end of the CDR3; the remainder is reconstructed from the germline J gene. V and J are TRBV10-3 and TRBJ2-5; TRBD1 agrees at 8 bases. Trimming at V came to 3 bases and at J to 1 base, leaving 1 base not matched to a gene. CDR1 is ENHRY, CDR2 SYGVKD, per germline. The CDR3 runs 14 residues. The CDR3 is CAISETGGQETQYF. Partial CDR3 DNA: TGTGCCATCAGTGAAACAGGGGGCCAAGAGACC.

A remark on this clone: From the germline J gene comes the end of the CDR3, since the read stops 3 residues before it. The rearrangement links TRBV7-2 to TRBJ2-3; the D gene is possibly TRBD2 (6 bases). This CDR3 region has 13 residues. Germline values: CDR1 SGHTA, CDR2 FQGNSA. CDR3 loop: CASSRGMQETQYF. The part of the CDR3 DNA that was read is TGTGCCAGCAGCCGGGGGATGCAAGAGACG.

As regards this clone: The CDR3 goes on 3 residues after the read ends, and that part is filled in from the germline J gene. The gene calls are TRBV30 and TRBJ1-3; TRBD1 matches 7 bases. The trim removed 0 bases at V and 4 bases at J, leaving 6 bases unmatched. CDR3 length: 15 residues. Germline V gives CDR1 GTSNPN, CDR2 SVGIG (reference sequence). CDR3: CAWSVPRQGGNTIYF. The DNA read from the CDR3 is TGTGCCTGGAGTGTACCCCGACAGGGCGGAAACACC. Based on the CDR3 plus reference TRBV30 and TRBJ1-3, the full variable domain is SQTIHQWPATLVQPVGSPLSLECTVEGTSNPNLYWYRQAAGRGLQLLFYSVGIGQISSEVPQNLSASRPQDRQFILSSKKLLLSDSGFYLCAWSVPRQGGNTIYFGEGSWLTVV.

Remarks on this clone: The read terminates 3 residues before the CDR3 end, so the remaining end is supplied by the germline J gene. The chain employs TRBV20-1 and TRBJ2-2, with 12 nucleotides matching TRBD1. CDR3 size: 14 residues. The germline V gene encodes CDR1 DFQATT and CDR2 SNEGSKA (reference sequence). With 7 bases clipped from V and 7 bases from J, the junction kept 7 bases outside the gene matches. Partial CDR3 DNA: TGCAGTGGGCAAGGGACAGGGGGCGGCGGGGAG. The encoded protein is CSGQGTGGGGE. The full CDR3 reads CSGQGTGGGGELFF.

Concerning this clone: The read ends 3 residues shy of where the CDR3 ends; the end is completed using the germline J gene. This chain links TRBV7-2 with TRBJ1-1, with D possibly matching TRBD1 (6 bases). The CDR3 runs 15 residues. V was trimmed by 5 bases and J by 4 bases, leaving 17 bases between them. Germline-derived CDR1 and CDR2 are SGHTA and FQGNSA. CDR3 DNA, as far as it was read: TGTGCCAGCAGCAGGCCTGAGAGGGGGAGCACTGAA. It codes for CASSRPERGSTE. The entire CDR3 protein is CASSRPERGSTEAFF.

In regard to this clone: Read coverage stops 3 residues before the CDR3 terminus; the germline J gene supplies the remainder. This chain connects TRBV7-9 to TRBJ1-2; TRBD1 agrees at 7 bases. This CDR3 has 14 amino acids. Trimming at V came to 1 base and at J to 4 bases, leaving 3 bases not matched to a gene. Per germline, CDR1 SEHNR and CDR2 FQNEAQ (reference sequence). The CDR3 spells CASSLGQGTYGYTF. Partial CDR3 DNA: TGTGCCAGCAGCTTAGGACAGGGAACCTATGGC.

On this clone itself: The read ends 3 residues early relative to the CDR3; the germline J gene fills the gap. The genes are TRBV2 and TRBJ1-5; TRBD1 matches 8 bases. CDR3 length: 16 residues. Losses at the gene ends were 5 bases for V and 2 bases for J; bases not matched to a gene: 8. Germline assignment: CDR1 SNHLY and CDR2 FYNNEI. The sequenced CDR3 bases are TGTGCCAGCAGTAGCGGACAGGGCGCTGGCAATCAGCCC. Encoded protein: CASSSGQGAGNQP. The complete CDR3 protein is CASSSGQGAGNQPQHF.

Notes on this clone: Read coverage stops 3 residues before the CDR3 terminus; the germline J gene supplies the remainder. The rearrangement joins TRBV6-2 or TRBV6-3 to TRBJ2-3; maybe TRBD2 (6 bases). This CDR3 comprises 14 residues. The germline CDR1 and CDR2 sequences are MNHEY and SVGEGT. Partial CDR3 DNA: TGTGCCAGCAACCTCCTCGGGGGTGATGAGACG. The encoded protein is CASNLLGGDET. In full, the CDR3 reads CASNLLGGDETQYF.

Remarks on this clone: With the read ending 3 residues before the CDR3 end, the germline J gene is used to fill in that end. The chain links TRBV19 to TRBJ2-1; D uncertain. The V gene lost 8 bases and the J gene lost 5 bases, with 19 bases spanning the gap. Germline CDR1 LNHDA, CDR2 SQIVND (reference sequence). The CDR3 is 15 residues long. Incomplete CDR3 DNA: TGTGCCAGTCGTAATCCAGCGAAGTTGGACAATGAG. Translated, it gives CASRNPAKLDNE. In full, the CDR3 reads CASRNPAKLDNEQFF.

To note about this clone: Sequencing ends 3 residues short of the CDR3 end; the germline J gene provides the rest. The rearrangement links TRBV11-1 to TRBJ1-6; D remains ambiguous. CDR1 is SGHAT, CDR2 FQDESV, per germline (reference sequence). The V gene lost 5 bases and the J gene lost 7 bases, with 15 bases spanning the gap. CDR3 length: 15 residues. The part of the CDR3 DNA that was read is TGTGCCAGCAGCCACCGCGCAGGAGGGAATTCACCC. Residues: CASSHRAGGNSP. The full-length CDR3 reads as CASSHRAGGNSPLHF. Full variable domain (remainder filled in from reference TRBV11-1 and TRBJ1-6): EAEVAQSPRYKITEKSQAVAFWCDPISGHATLYWYRQILGQGPELLVQFQDESVVDDSQLPKDRFSAERLKGVDSTLKIQPAELGDSAMYLCASSHRAGGNSPLHFGNGTRLTVT.

On this clone itself: The CDR3 end is not reached by the read, which stops 3 residues before it; the germline J gene fills it in. V is TRBV6-2 or TRBV6-3 and J is TRBJ1-2; 7 nucleotides agree with TRBD1. This CDR3 is 13 amino acids long. Germline CDR1 and CDR2: MNHEY and SVGEGT. The CDR3 reads CASRETGMEGYTF. The sequenced CDR3 bases are TGTGCCAGCAGAGAGACAGGGATGGAAGGC.

Concerning this clone itself: Coverage ceases 3 residues before the CDR3 finishes, and the germline J gene fills in the end. The chain uses TRBV27 and TRBJ2-1; 13 nucleotides line up with TRBD2. After removal of 2 bases from V and 4 bases from J, the junction contained 5 bases not matched to a gene. Germline values: CDR1 MNHEY, CDR2 SMNVEV (reference sequence). This CDR3 is built from 17 residues. The DNA read from the CDR3 is TGTGCCAGCAGTTTAATGGGGACTAGCGGGGCTTACAATGAG. This encodes CASSLMGTSGAYNE. Given in full, the CDR3 is CASSLMGTSGAYNEQFF.

Concerning this clone: From the germline J gene comes the end of the CDR3, since the read stops 3 residues before it. This chain connects TRBV5-6 to TRBJ2-7, with D possibly TRBD2 on 6 matching bases. The CDR3 spans 13 residues. Germline CDR1 reads SGHDT; CDR2 reads YYEEEE. Trimming stripped 6 bases from V and 2 bases from J, with 12 bases between. This CDR3 is CASTIGEAYEQYF. Partial CDR3 DNA: TGTGCCAGCACCATAGGGGAGGCCTACGAG.

Note on this clone: The read terminates 3 residues before the CDR3 end, so the remaining end is supplied by the germline J gene. The chain has TRBV5-4 and TRBJ1-5; D is possibly TRBD1 (6 bases). Between the trimmed V and J ends, which lost 4 bases and 6 bases, there was a span of 17 bases. This CDR3 spans 15 amino acids. CDR1 and CDR2 (germline): SGHNT, YYREEE (reference sequence). Here the CDR3 reads CASSPSPTGSQPQHF. The CDR3 DNA, read in part, is TGTGCCAGCAGCCCCTCCCCTACAGGGTCTCAGCCC.

Regarding this clone: The CDR3 end falls 3 residues outside the read, so it is completed with the germline J gene. The V and J genes are TRBV5-5 and TRBJ2-3; a weak D match, TRBD1 (6 bases). This CDR3 has 15 residues. Germline CDR1 is SGHKS and CDR2 is YYEKEE (reference sequence). With 2 bases removed from V and 4 bases from J, the gap between germline ends came to 14 bases. The CDR3 is CASSLPGHPPDTQYF. The part of the CDR3 DNA that was read is TGTGCCAGCAGCTTACCGGGACACCCCCCAGATACG.

The CDR3 bases that were read are TGTGCCAGCAGCGCGACTAGCGGGGGAACGGAGACC. Translation gives CASSATSGGTET. The full-length CDR3 reads as CASSATSGGTETQYF. This chain uses TRBV7-9 with TRBJ2-5, with 12 bases that match TRBD2. The CDR3 end falls 3 residues outside the read, so it is completed with the germline J gene. There are 15 residues in the CDR3. The germline V gene has CDR1 SEHNR and CDR2 FQNEAQ (reference sequence). V shed 5 bases, J shed 5 bases, and the junction held 6 bases outside the gene matches.

Remarks on this clone: Sequencing ends 3 residues short of the CDR3 end; the germline J gene provides the rest. The chain joins TRBV7-8 to TRBJ2-2, with 11 bases lining up with TRBD1. CDR3 length equals 15 residues. CDR1 is SGHVS and CDR2 is FQNEAQ in the germline V gene. J gave up 4 bases and V 4 bases, and 2 bases lay outside the gene matches. The CDR3 bases that were read are TGTGCCAGCAGCTCGGGACAGGGGGTCACCGGGGAG. It encodes CASSSGQGVTGE. The entire CDR3 is CASSSGQGVTGELFF.

As for this clone: The CDR3 goes on 3 residues after the read ends, and that part is filled in from the germline J gene. The genes are TRBV11-3 and TRBJ2-5, with a weak D call TRBD1 (6 bases). This CDR3 spans 13 amino acids. The germline V gene has CDR1 SGHNT and CDR2 YENEEA. Trimming removed 2 bases from V and 4 bases from J, with 8 bases in between. The CDR3 is CASSLNRVETQYF. CDR3 DNA (partial): TGTGCCAGCAGCTTAAACAGGGTAGAGACC.

Worth noting for this clone: The read stops 3 residues short of the end of the CDR3; the missing end is completed from the germline J gene. The chain couples TRBV2 to TRBJ2-2; 8 bases match TRBD1. V was clipped by 5 bases and J by 4 bases; unmatched bases: 9. CDR1 is SNHLY and CDR2 is FYNNEI in the germline V gene. The CDR3 runs to 16 residues. The covered CDR3 bases are TGTGCCAGCAGTACTTGGGCAGGGGGCTCCACCGGGGAG. Translating it yields CASSTWAGGSTGE. The CDR3, in full, reads CASSTWAGGSTGELFF.

Notes on this clone: The read halts 3 residues ahead of the CDR3 end, with the missing end drawn from the germline J gene. The chain couples TRBV5-1 to TRBJ1-1; 8 nucleotides align to TRBD1. V dropped 4 bases and J dropped 0; count of bases not matched to a gene: 5. Germline assignment: CDR1 SGHRS and CDR2 YFSETQ. The CDR3 extends over 15 amino acids. The CDR3 bases that were read are TGCGCCAGCAGCCTGGACAGGGCCCTGAACACTGAA. This encodes CASSLDRALNTE. The whole CDR3 sequence reads CASSLDRALNTEAFF.

A note on this clone: Sequencing ends 3 residues short of the CDR3 end; the germline J gene provides the rest. This chain connects TRBV6-2 or TRBV6-3 to TRBJ1-1; D is ambiguous. The germline V gene encodes CDR1 MNHEY and CDR2 SVGEGT. V lost 5 bases, J lost 6 bases, and 13 bases lay in between. The CDR3 extends over 13 amino acids. The CDR3 DNA, read in part, is TGTGCCAGCAGTACCCCCAGGTACCCTGAA. As protein: CASSTPRYPE. The whole CDR3 protein is CASSTPRYPEAFF.